A single sample is the source of the 22 T cell receptor beta chains below, sequenced in a study of OX40 agonist ivuxolimab in advanced cancers. Sequencing was performed with immunoSEQ multiplex PCR; in TCRdb, only in-frame clones are kept and a portion is missing. There are roughly 74,000 clones in the sample; about 92% occur only once, and roughly 9% lies in the top ten. Sequenced material: CD4+ or CD8+ T cells sorted from blood, taken in a trial of the OX40 agonist ivuxolimab. The receptors here all came from an adult with an advanced solid tumor such as melanoma, head and neck, liver or kidney cancer.

This chain connects TRBV27 to TRBJ2-7; TRBD1 matches 7 bases. The germline gives CDR1 MNHEY, CDR2 SMNVEV (reference sequence). This CDR3 has 16 residues. V lost 6 bases to trimming and J lost 4 bases; unmatched junction nucleotides: 15. CDR3 bases: TGTGCCAGCAGCCCCTTTTTTCCAGGGGGAAAATACGAGCAGTACTTC. Its protein product is CASSPFFPGGKYEQYF.

V and J are TRBV7-9 and TRBJ2-7; a possible D gene is TRBD2 (6 bases). V was trimmed by 8 bases and J by 1 base, leaving 12 bases between them. The CDR3 totals 13 residues. Germline CDR1 SEHNR, CDR2 FQNEAQ (reference sequence). In DNA, the CDR3 is TGTGCCAGCTCGCGGGGTCTTTCCTACGAGCAGTACTTC. It yields the protein CASSRGLSYEQYF.

CDR3 sequence: CASSEFGRGTGELFF. DNA for the CDR3: TGTGCCAGCAGTGAATTTGGCAGGGGGACCGGGGAGCTGTTTTTT. The rearrangement links TRBV25-1 to TRBJ2-2, with 7 bases that match TRBD1. CDR1 is MGHDK, CDR2 SYGVNS, per germline. CDR3 length equals 15 residues. V gave up 1 base and J gave up 5 bases; unmatched junction bases: 4.

The chain recombines TRBV12-2 with TRBJ2-1; the D call TRBD2 from the table was never checked on the DNA. TRBV12-2 is a recognized pseudogene. The length of the CDR3 is 18 residues. The CDR3 bases are TGTGCAAGTCGCTGTAAAGAACCGGTAGGACTAGCGTTAAATGAGCAGTTCTTC. It codes for CASRCKEPVGLALNEQFF.

The chain recombines TRBV6-5 with TRBJ2-7, with D unresolved. Germline lookup yields CDR1 MNHEY and CDR2 SVGAGI. The CDR3 runs 12 residues. The V end lost 9 bases, the J end lost 2 bases, and 11 bases lay between the germline ends. The CDR3 here is CASGIGTYEQYF. The CDR3 coding sequence is TGTGCCAGTGGTATAGGGACCTACGAGCAGTACTTC.

The chain carries TRBV5-6 and TRBJ1-4, with 8 bases aligning to TRBD1. CDR3 size: 16 residues. Trimming at V came to 8 bases and at J to 8 bases, leaving 17 bases not matched to a gene. Germline-derived CDR1 and CDR2 are SGHDT and YYEEEE. The CDR3 loop is CASTSPPGQAREKLFF. CDR3 bases: TGTGCCAGTACCTCACCACCGGGACAGGCGAGGGAAAAACTGTTTTTT.

The chain is built from TRBV2 and TRBJ2-7; 8 nucleotides line up with TRBD1. V was pared by 5 bases and J by 0 bases, with 12 bases of the junction left unmatched. CDR3 length equals 17 residues. CDR1 is SNHLY and CDR2 is FYNNEI in the germline V gene. DNA for the CDR3: TGTGCCAGCAGTCAAACCGGACAGGGATTCAGCTCCTACGAGCAGTACTTC. This sequence encodes CASSQTGQGFSSYEQYF.

This chain joins TRBV7-9 and TRBJ2-1; unclear D gene. Germline CDR1 reads SEHNR; CDR2 reads FQNEAQ (reference sequence). The CDR3 spans 15 residues. V dropped 1 base and J dropped 0 bases, with 7 bases sitting between them. The CDR3 sequence is CASSLGGHSYNEQFF. CDR3 nucleotide sequence: TGTGCCAGCAGCTTAGGGGGTCACTCCTACAATGAGCAGTTCTTC.

This chain connects TRBV15 to TRBJ1-1; TRBD1 might be the D (5 bases). Trimming took 2 bases from V and 0 from J, leaving 10 bases between them. Per the germline V gene, CDR1 is LNHNV and CDR2 is YYDKDF (reference sequence). This CDR3 spans 15 amino acids. The CDR3 region is CATSRPGRMNTEAFF. CDR3 nucleotide sequence: TGTGCCACCAGCAGACCGGGACGGATGAACACTGAAGCTTTCTTT.

The V and J genes are TRBV27 and TRBJ2-7; TRBD1 agrees at 10 bases. The end of the DNA is better explained by TRBJ2-5, so the J call may be wrong. The CDR3 runs to 16 residues. Germline CDR1 and CDR2: MNHEY and SMNVEV (reference sequence). Written as DNA, the CDR3 is TGTGCCAGCAGCCTATCCCCATGGACAGGGGGAGAGACCCAGTACTTC. Translation gives CASSLSPWTGGETQYF.

The genes are TRBV4-1 and TRBJ1-2; no clear D. Between the trimmed V and J ends, which lost 4 bases and 4 bases, there was a span of 16 bases. This CDR3 comprises 15 residues. Germline loops: CDR1 MGHRA, CDR2 YSYEKL. Here the CDR3 DNA reads TGCGCCAGCAGCCCCCATTGGTACTCCTCCTATGGCTACACCTTC. Its translation is CASSPHWYSSYGYTF.

Worth noting for this clone: The same CDR3 can be traced to other DNA sequences in this sample. The chain carries TRBV27 and TRBJ1-2, with D tentatively TRBD1 (6 bases). CDR1 and CDR2 from the germline V gene are MNHEY and SMNVEV (reference sequence). CDR3 length equals 13 residues. Trimming pared 3 bases from V and 5 bases from J, leaving 10 bases between. The CDR3 bases are TGTGCCAGCAGTTTTGCAGGGGAGTATGGCTACACCTTC. Translation: CASSFAGEYGYTF.

The gene calls are TRBV27 and TRBJ1-2; D not certain. Trimming took 4 bases from V and 0 from J, leaving 6 bases between them. Germline CDR1 and CDR2: MNHEY and SMNVEV (reference sequence). This CDR3 is built from 13 residues. The DNA for the CDR3 is TGTGCCAGCAGTTGGGGAGCTAACTATGGCTACACCTTC. This translates into CASSWGANYGYTF.

The chain has TRBV4-1 and TRBJ1-1; no clear D. V was cut by 0 bases and J by 1 base, with 6 bases left in between. The CDR3 loop spans 14 amino acids. Germline values: CDR1 MGHRA, CDR2 YSYEKL. CDR3 DNA sequence: TGCGCCAGCAGCCAAGAGGGTCAGAACACTGAAGCTTTCTTT. This translates into CASSQEGQNTEAFF.

V is TRBV27 and J is TRBJ2-1; D may be TRBD1 (7 bases). Trimming left V 6 bases short and J 4 bases short, with 19 bases between. CDR3 length: 16 residues. Germline CDR1 MNHEY, CDR2 SMNVEV (reference sequence). In DNA, the CDR3 is TGTGCCAGCAGGCCAACCTATGCGGGACAGTACAATGAGCAGTTCTTC. The encoded protein is CASRPTYAGQYNEQFF.

This rearrangement joins TRBV27 to TRBJ2-7; D gene unclear. CDR1 is MNHEY and CDR2 is SMNVEV in the germline V gene (reference sequence). V gave up 2 bases and J gave up 0 bases, with 11 bases separating them. The CDR3 is 15 amino acids. The CDR3 coding sequence is TGTGCCAGCAGTTTAATCGGGCCTACCTCCTACGAGCAGTACTTC. Amino acids: CASSLIGPTSYEQYF.

The chain is built from TRBV5-6 and TRBJ1-2; 11 bases line up with TRBD1. The CDR3 is made up of 15 amino acids. Trimming at V came to 4 bases and at J to 3 bases, leaving 5 bases not matched to a gene. Germline V lookup: CDR1 SGHDT, CDR2 YYEEEE. CDR3 bases: TGTGCCAGCAGCACGGACAGGGGGCTGGACTATGGCTACACCTTC. Translation gives CASSTDRGLDYGYTF.

The gene calls are TRBV7-8 and TRBJ2-1; 11 positions match TRBD2. Trimming took 7 bases from V and 0 from J; bases not matched to a gene: 11. CDR3 length: 18 residues. Looked up from germline, CDR1 is SGHVS and CDR2 is FQNEAQ. The CDR3, as DNA: TGTGCCAGCATCCACTCACTAGCGGGGGAGAGCTCCTACAATGAGCAGTTCTTC. Translated, it gives CASIHSLAGESSYNEQFF.

The J gene is TRBJ1-4, the V gene TRBV5-4; 8 positions match TRBD1. Germline values: CDR1 SGHNT, CDR2 YYREEE (reference sequence). The CDR3 extends over 15 amino acids. The trim removed 4 bases at V and 8 bases at J, leaving 10 bases unmatched. CDR3 sequence: CASSPGTGADEKLFF. CDR3 sequence (DNA): TGTGCCAGCAGCCCCGGGACAGGTGCTGACGAAAAACTGTTTTTT.

The rearrangement uses TRBV6-6 and TRBJ2-3; unclear D gene. The germline CDR1 and CDR2 sequences are MNHNY and SVGAGI (reference sequence). V lost 0 bases, J lost 7 bases, and 8 bases lay in between. The CDR3 sequence is 13 residues long. The CDR3 spells CASSYSIDYTQYF. DNA of the CDR3: TGTGCCAGCAGTTACTCGATTGACTATACGCAGTATTTT.

The chain recombines TRBV29-1 with TRBJ2-7; D gene ambiguous. Germline V gene data show CDR1 as SQVTM and CDR2 as ANQGSEA. The CDR3 covers 12 residues. The V end was cut by 6 bases, the J end by 2 bases, with 11 bases between. CDR3 nucleotides: TGCAGCGTCAAGGCAGACGCCTACGAGCAGTACTTC. As protein: CSVKADAYEQYF.

The V and J genes are TRBV7-9 and TRBJ2-3, with D unresolved. Germline CDR1 reads SEHNR; CDR2 reads FQNEAQ (reference sequence). There are 13 residues in the CDR3. CDR3 residues: CVQRDDFTDTQYF. The CDR3 region has the DNA TGTGTTCAGAGAGATGACTTCACAGATACGCAGTATTTT.